Below, 27 T cell receptor beta chains from the same sample are listed, as sequenced in a study of cytotoxic CD8 clonotypes in ibrutinib-treated CLL. Libraries were prepared by immunoSEQ multiplex PCR; TCRdb keeps only in-frame clonotypes and omits some of them. This sample has about 21,000 clones, with about 85% found just once. The material was PBMCs, obtained before ibrutinib treatment. The receptors stem from a human donor with chronic lymphocytic leukemia.

The J gene is TRBJ2-6, the V gene TRBV6-6, with D possibly TRBD1 on 6 matching bases. Trimming cost V 5 bases and J 16 bases, with 15 bases left between them. The germline gives CDR1 MNHNY, CDR2 SVGAGI (reference sequence). There are 12 residues in the CDR3. The chain's CDR3 is CASSPLGQRLTF. CDR3 nucleotides: TGTGCCAGCAGTCCCCTCGGACAGCGGCTGACTTTC.

V and J are TRBV27 and TRBJ2-2; 9 nucleotides match TRBD1. The CDR3 covers 16 residues. Germline loops: CDR1 MNHEY, CDR2 SMNVEV (reference sequence). V shed 6 bases and J 4 bases; nucleotides not matched to a gene: 9. The CDR3 here is CASRTTGGAGTGELFF. The CDR3 nucleotides are TGTGCCAGCAGGACTACAGGGGGCGCAGGCACCGGGGAGCTGTTTTTT.

The chain has TRBV11-2 and TRBJ2-7; D remains unclear. The germline V gene encodes CDR1 SGHAT and CDR2 FQNNGV. V was pared by 0 bases and J by 5 bases, with 8 bases between. There are 13 residues in the CDR3. The CDR3 nucleotides are TGTGCCAGCAGCTTAGATTTGGAGAACGAGCAGTACTTC. This encodes CASSLDLENEQYF.

This clone appeared a single time. The chain uses TRBV4-2 and TRBJ1-1; D is undetermined. This CDR3 has 14 amino acids. V was trimmed by 3 bases and J by 1 base, leaving 9 bases between them. Germline values: CDR1 LGHNA, CDR2 YNFKEQ. The CDR3 region has the DNA TGTGCCAGCAGCCAGAGGGTAAGGAACACTGAAGCTTTCTTT. This encodes CASSQRVRNTEAFF.

This clone turned up a few times. This chain connects TRBV25-1 to TRBJ1-6, with 8 bases matching TRBD1. The CDR3 runs 17 residues. Germline CDR1 is MGHDK and CDR2 is SYGVNS. J gave up 3 bases and V 5 bases, and 9 bases lay outside the gene matches. The CDR3 DNA reads as TGTGCCAGCAGTCGAGACGCAGGGGGCTTCTATAATTCACCCCTCCACTTT. Residues: CASSRDAGGFYNSPLHF.

The chain carries TRBV29-1 and TRBJ2-5, with D possibly matching TRBD1 (5 bases). Per the germline V gene, CDR1 is SQVTM and CDR2 is ANQGSEA. The CDR3 covers 9 residues. Trimming removed 5 bases from V and 14 bases from J, with 12 bases in between. The CDR3 nucleotides read TGCAGCGTTCATAGGGGTTTTTACTTC. Translating it yields CSVHRGFYF. The variable domain in full, completed from reference TRBV29-1 and TRBJ2-5, reads SAVISQKPSRDICQRGTSLTIQCQVDSQVTMMFWYRQQPGQSLTLIATANQGSEATYESGFVIDKFPISRPNLTFSTLTVSNMSPEDSSIYLCSVHRGFYFGPGTRLLVL.

V and J are TRBV11-2 and TRBJ2-7; possible D gene TRBD1, 5 bases. V dropped 5 bases and J dropped 6 bases, with 11 bases sitting between them. The CDR3 has 12 amino acids. Germline V gene lookup returns CDR1 SGHAT and CDR2 FQNNGV. The CDR3 here is CASSPRAREQYF. CDR3 nucleotides: TGTGCCAGCAGCCCCAGGGCGCGCGAGCAGTACTTC. Drawing the rest from reference TRBV11-2 and TRBJ2-7, the complete variable domain is EAGVAQSPRYKIIEKRQSVAFWCNPISGHATLYWYQQILGQGPKLLIQFQNNGVVDDSQLPKDRFSAERLKGVDSTLKIQPAKLEDSAVYLCASSPRAREQYFGPGTRLTVT.

The V call is TRBV6-6, the J call TRBJ1-1, with D possibly being TRBD1 (6 bases). Looked up from germline, CDR1 is MNHNY and CDR2 is SVGAGI (reference sequence). The CDR3 extends over 13 amino acids. Trimming pared 6 bases from V and 1 base from J, leaving 9 bases between. CDR3 bases: TGTGCCAGCAGGCCGGGACAGAACACTGAAGCTTTCTTT. This translates into CASRPGQNTEAFF.

The chain combines TRBV7-9 with TRBJ2-3; possibly TRBD1 for D (6 bases). Trimming removed 1 base from V and 4 bases from J, with 6 bases in between. The V gene's germline CDR1 is SEHNR and CDR2 FQNEAQ (reference sequence). The CDR3 is 13 amino acids. The CDR3 DNA reads as TGTGCCAGCAGCTTAGAGGGGGCAGATACGCAGTATTTT. It is translated as CASSLEGADTQYF.

This clone rates as medium-sized. V is TRBV6-1 and J is TRBJ2-7, with D tentatively TRBD1 or TRBD2 (8 bases each). CDR3 length equals 13 residues. Per the germline V gene, CDR1 is MNHNS and CDR2 is SASEGT. The V and J ends lost 10 bases and 7 bases respectively, with 20 bases between them. The CDR3 coding sequence is TGTGCCACCGCCCCGGGGGGGACAGGAGAGCAGTACTTC. It yields the protein CATAPGGTGEQYF.

This chain links TRBV6-5 with TRBJ2-3; D remains unclear. The CDR3 has 15 amino acids. V gave up 0 bases and J gave up 2 bases, with 9 bases separating them. Germline loops: CDR1 MNHEY, CDR2 SVGAGI. CDR3 region: CASSYSRLITDTQYF. The CDR3 DNA reads as TGTGCCAGCAGTTACTCGAGGCTGATCACAGATACGCAGTATTTT.

J is TRBJ2-7 and V is TRBV7-2, with D possibly matching TRBD2 (7 bases). V was clipped by 1 base and J by 0 bases, with 10 bases between them. CDR3 size: 15 residues. CDR1 and CDR2 (germline): SGHTA, FQGNSA. The CDR3 DNA sequence: TGTGCCAGCAGCTTAGAGGGGGGGCCCTCCTACGAGCAGTACTTC. Its protein product is CASSLEGGPSYEQYF. The full variable domain, completed using reference TRBV7-2 and TRBJ2-7, is GAGVSQSPSNKVTEKGKDVELRCDPISGHTALYWYRQSLGQGLEFLIYFQGNSAPDKSGLPSDRFSAERTGGSVSTLTIQRTQQEDSAVYLCASSLEGGPSYEQYFGPGTRLTVT.

The CDR3 loop reads CASIEWVRGPMVRDSYEQYF. As DNA, the CDR3 is TGTGCCAGCATCGAGTGGGTTCGTGGCCCGATGGTAAGAGATTCCTACGAGCAGTACTTC. The chain links TRBV2 to TRBJ2-7; D is ambiguous. CDR1 is SNHLY, CDR2 FYNNEI, per germline. The CDR3 consists of 20 residues. With 7 bases removed from V and 1 base from J, the gap between germline ends came to 32 bases.

A single count supports this clone. The rearrangement uses TRBV7-2 and TRBJ1-2; TRBD1 matches at 8 bases. This CDR3 is 15 amino acids long. J was trimmed by 2 bases and V by 6 bases; bases with no gene match: 8. Germline V CDR1 and CDR2: SGHTA, FQGNSA. CDR3 loop: CASSREWDRNYGYTF. The CDR3, as DNA: TGTGCCAGCAGTCGGGAATGGGACAGGAACTATGGCTACACCTTC.

The chain joins TRBV5-1 to TRBJ2-6; D is unclear. Looked up from germline, CDR1 is SGHRS and CDR2 is YFSETQ. The CDR3 sequence is 19 residues long. V was cut by 0 bases and J by 0 bases, with 16 bases left in between. The CDR3 protein is CASSLALELMSSGANVLTF. CDR3 DNA: TGCGCCAGCAGCTTGGCCCTCGAACTTATGAGCTCTGGGGCCAACGTCCTGACTTTC.

V usage is TRBV11-2 and J usage is TRBJ2-5; 10 nucleotides agree with TRBD1. CDR1 is SGHAT, CDR2 FQNNGV, per germline. V shed 5 bases, J shed 0 bases, and the junction held 3 bases outside the gene matches. The CDR3 totals 15 residues. The CDR3 loop reads CASSTGQGHQETQYF. The CDR3 DNA reads TGTGCCAGCAGCACGGGACAGGGGCACCAAGAGACCCAGTACTTC.

V and J are TRBV18 and TRBJ1-3; TRBD1 aligns across 8 bases. V dropped 3 bases and J dropped 0; count of bases not matched to a gene: 7. The germline V gene encodes CDR1 KGHSH and CDR2 LQKENI. CDR3 length equals 17 residues. The CDR3 sequence is CASSPVDRGNSGNTIYF. CDR3 nucleotides: TGTGCCAGCTCACCCGTTGACAGGGGCAACTCTGGAAACACCATATATTTT.

This clone occurred a few times. V and J are TRBV7-2 and TRBJ2-3; tentatively, D is TRBD2 (5 bases). In germline, CDR1 is SGHTA, CDR2 FQGNSA. The CDR3 totals 13 residues. V lost 5 bases, J lost 6 bases, and 12 bases lay in between. CDR3 nucleotides: TGTGCCAGCAGCAAAGTTACGGGGGATACGCAGTATTTT. Translated, it gives CASSKVTGDTQYF.

The chain employs TRBV9 and TRBJ2-3; 7 nucleotides agree with TRBD1. Germline CDR1 SGDLS, CDR2 YYNGEE. V shed 3 bases and J 0 bases; nucleotides not matched to a gene: 4. The CDR3 covers 15 residues. This chain's CDR3 is CASSGRTGSTDTQYF. DNA for the CDR3: TGTGCCAGCAGCGGACGGACAGGAAGCACAGATACGCAGTATTTT.

This clone was seen once. The chain employs TRBV6-5 and TRBJ2-3; D tentatively reads TRBD1 or TRBD2 (6 bases each). V was trimmed by 11 bases and J by 4 bases, leaving 13 bases between them. This CDR3 has 12 residues. CDR1 is MNHEY and CDR2 is SVGAGI in the germline V gene. Here the CDR3 reads CAVGGRPDTQYF. CDR3 nucleotide sequence: TGTGCCGTAGGGGGGAGGCCAGATACGCAGTATTTT.

The rearrangement joins TRBV5-1 to TRBJ2-7, with D tentatively TRBD1 or TRBD2 (6 bases each). The CDR3 totals 15 residues. V shed 4 bases and J shed 3 bases, with 17 bases lying between them. The germline CDR1 and CDR2 sequences are SGHRS and YFSETQ. CDR3 coding DNA: TGCGCCAGCAGCCCCTTAGGGGGGCTGGGCTACGAGCAGTACTTC. Protein product: CASSPLGGLGYEQYF. Full variable domain (missing parts from reference TRBV5-1 and TRBJ2-7): KAGVTQTPRYLIKTRGQQVTLSCSPISGHRSVSWYQQTPGQGLQFLFEYFSETQRNKGNFPGRFSGRQFSNSRSEMNVSTLELGDSALYLCASSPLGGLGYEQYFGPGTRLTVT.

This sequence joins TRBV4-1 and TRBJ2-5; D might be TRBD2 (7 bases). CDR3 length: 17 residues. Germline V gives CDR1 MGHRA, CDR2 YSYEKL. V was trimmed by 3 bases and J by 1 base, leaving 18 bases between them. In DNA form, the CDR3 reads TGCGCCAGCAGCCAGGGGGGGCAGACGAATTTCCAAGAGACCCAGTACTTC. It codes for CASSQGGQTNFQETQYF.

This chain links TRBV6-5 with TRBJ2-2; D is uncertain. The CDR3 is made up of 15 amino acids. Germline V CDR1 and CDR2: MNHEY, SVGAGI. The V gene lost 2 bases and the J gene lost 1 base, with 8 bases spanning the gap. CDR3 region: CASSYVLGNTGELFF. CDR3 nucleotides: TGTGCCAGCAGTTACGTTTTAGGGAACACCGGGGAGCTGTTTTTT.

This clone was recorded a few times. This chain links TRBV6-1 with TRBJ2-2; D gene unclear. CDR3 length: 13 amino acids. Germline V lookup: CDR1 MNHNS, CDR2 SASEGT. Trimming removed 3 bases at V and 4 bases at J, with 6 bases between. The CDR3 coding sequence is TGTGCCAGCAGTGAGCCAGCCACCGGGGAGCTGTTTTTT. Its translation is CASSEPATGELFF.

V usage is TRBV5-1 and J usage is TRBJ2-7; D is ambiguous. The CDR3 loop spans 14 amino acids. V lost 3 bases, J lost 2 bases, and 12 bases lay in between. CDR1 and CDR2 (germline): SGHRS, YFSETQ. The CDR3, as DNA: TGCGCCAGCAGCTCAGATTGGGCCCCCTACGAGCAGTACTTC. This translates into CASSSDWAPYEQYF.

This clone appeared once. This rearrangement joins TRBV13 to TRBJ2-2; 8 nucleotides align to TRBD2. The CDR3 spans 17 residues. Germline assignment: CDR1 PRHDT and CDR2 FYEKMQ (reference sequence). Trimming took 7 bases from V and 1 from J; bases not matched to a gene: 11. The CDR3 sequence: CASKRVASGLNTGELFF. DNA for the CDR3: TGTGCCAGCAAGAGAGTGGCTAGCGGGTTGAACACCGGGGAGCTGTTTTTT.

The CDR3 DNA follows: TGTGCCAGCAGCTTACGGGGGCGGTATGGCTACACCTTC. It encodes CASSLRGRYGYTF. The rearrangement joins TRBV7-9 to TRBJ1-2, with D possibly TRBD1 on 6 matching bases. With 2 bases removed from V and 5 bases from J, the gap between germline ends came to 9 bases. The CDR3 has 13 residues. In germline, CDR1 is SEHNR, CDR2 FQNEAQ (reference sequence).